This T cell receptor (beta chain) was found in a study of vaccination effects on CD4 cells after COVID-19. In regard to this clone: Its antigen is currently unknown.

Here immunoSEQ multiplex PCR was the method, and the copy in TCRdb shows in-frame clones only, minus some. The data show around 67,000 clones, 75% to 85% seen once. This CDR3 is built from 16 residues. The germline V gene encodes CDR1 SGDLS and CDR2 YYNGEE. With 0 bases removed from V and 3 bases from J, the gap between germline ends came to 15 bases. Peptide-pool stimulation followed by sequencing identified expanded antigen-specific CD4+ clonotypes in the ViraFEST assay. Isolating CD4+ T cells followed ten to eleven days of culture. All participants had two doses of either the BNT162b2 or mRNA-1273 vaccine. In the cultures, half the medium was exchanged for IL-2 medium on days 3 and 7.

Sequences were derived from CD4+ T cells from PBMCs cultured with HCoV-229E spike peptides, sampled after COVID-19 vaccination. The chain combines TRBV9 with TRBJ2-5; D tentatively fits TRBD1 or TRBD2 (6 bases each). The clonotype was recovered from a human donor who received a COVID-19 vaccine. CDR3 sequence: CASSVDVGGLEETQYF. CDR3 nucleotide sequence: TGTGCCAGCAGCGTAGATGTTGGGGGGCTGGAAGAGACCCAGTACTTC.